This T cell receptor beta chain was sequenced in a study of CD8+ T cells in alopecia areata. The CDR3 length is 14 residues. With V trimmed by 8 bases and J by 6 bases, 5 bases remained unmatched. RNA, once extracted, was reverse transcribed into cDNA for use as the sequencing template. Produced via immunoSEQ multiplex PCR; TCRdb's table is partial and in-frame only. This table holds 110,000 or so clones, roughly two fifths found once. The sample consisted of CD4+ T cells sorted from blood. V and J are TRBV23-1 and TRBJ1-6; 9 bases map to TRBD1. TRBV23-1 is designated an ORF whose function remains uncertain. This clonotype was obtained from a human donor with alopecia areata. DNA of the CDR3: TGCGCCAGCCCACAGGGGGCCCGTAATTCACCCCTCCACTTT. Its protein product is CASPQGARNSPLHF.